Listed below are T cell receptor beta chains from one sample, sequenced in a study of blood T cells in healthy people across ages. Via MiXCR, TCRdb re-called the 5' RACE reads, giving one row per CDR3 protein. Of roughly 680,000 distinct CDR3 sequences listed, over 45% are singletons. Sequencing was performed on blood. The receptor set was obtained from a woman aged 55-69 years in good health. The CDR3 runs from the conserved cysteine through the conserved F or W. D genes are given only for firm matches. Rows give clone size only sometimes, using once, few, many, or a class for an expanded clone.

>TRBD1|TRBJ2-5|TRBV14|.
TGTGCCAGCAGCCAAGTACAGGGGCCAGGAACGGAGACCCAGTACTTC
CASSQVQGPGTETQYF
>TRBD2|TRBJ2-1|TRBV20-1|.
TGCAGTGCTAGGCCTCGAGGGAGGGCCCACAATGAGCAGTTCTTC
CSARPRGRAHNEQFF
>.|TRBJ2-4|TRBV20-1|few
TGCAGTGCGACCAGCCAGACTAGGCTTTATGAAAACATTCAGTACTTC
CSATSQTRLYENIQYF
>TRBD2|TRBJ2-5|TRBV7-9|.
TGTGCCAGCAGAATAGCGGGAGACGAGACCCAGTACTTC
CASRIAGDETQYF
>TRBD1|TRBJ2-7|TRBV30|.
TGTGCCTGGAGTGGGACAGGGGTTAGCTCCTACGAGCAGTACTTC
CAWSGTGVSSYEQYF
>TRBD2|TRBJ2-1|TRBV7-2|few
TGTGCCAGCAGCACTTTACTAGCGGAGAACTACAATGAGCAGTTCTTC
CASSTLLAENYNEQFF
>TRBD2|TRBJ2-7|TRBV25-1|.
TGTGCCAGCAGTGGGACTAGCTCCTACGAGCAGTACTTC
CASSGTSSYEQYF
>.|TRBJ2-5|TRBV5-1|.
TGCGCCAGCAGCTTGATGGGACATCGAGAGACCCAGTACTTC
CASSLMGHRETQYF
>.|TRBJ2-1|TRBV6-2/TRBV6-3|.
TGTGCCAGCAGTTACGGAGGGGGGGCAGGTCTGTTCTTC
CASSYGGGAGLFF
>.|TRBJ2-7|TRBV20-1|many
TGCAGTGCTATGGAGTGGCAGGGTCCGAACGAGCAGTACTTC
CSAMEWQGPNEQYF
>TRBD1|TRBJ2-5|TRBV5-5|.
TGTGCCAGCAGCTGGGGACAGGGCGAAGAGACCCAGTACTTC
CASSWGQGEETQYF
>.|TRBJ1-4|TRBV20-1|.
TGCAGTGCTCCGACAGATAATGAAAAACTGTTTTTT
CSAPTDNEKLFF
>TRBD2|TRBJ2-1|TRBV7-2|few
TGTGCCAGCAGCTTAGTCGGTGGGAGGGGAAATGAGCAGTTCTTC
CASSLVGGRGNEQFF
>.|TRBJ1-6|TRBV2|.
TGTGCCAGCAGACAGGAGGCCCAGTTGAATTCACCCCTCCACTTT
CASRQEAQLNSPLHF
>.|TRBJ2-3|TRBV25-1|few
TGTGCCAGCAGTGAAAAACTAGCTAGAGATACGCAGTATTTT
CASSEKLARDTQYF
>.|TRBJ1-6|TRBV20-1|few
TGCAGTGCTAGAGAGGACAGCAATAATTCACCCCTCCACTTT
CSAREDSNNSPLHF
>.|TRBJ2-5|TRBV30|.
TGTGCCTGGAGTGTGCGCAAAGAGACCCAGTACTTC
CAWSVRKETQYF
>.|TRBJ2-1|TRBV11-2|many
TGTGCCAGCAGCTTAGGCACAGGGAATTGGAATGAGCAGTTCTTC
CASSLGTGNWNEQFF
>TRBD1|TRBJ1-4|TRBV20-1|few
TGCAGTGCTTTTCGGACAGGGGAGGAAAAACTGTTTTTT
CSAFRTGEEKLFF
>.|TRBJ2-7|TRBV7-9|.
TGTGCCAGTACCTACGCAGAAGGGATCCTCTTGGGCTACAATGAGCAGTACTTC
CASTYAEGILLGYNEQYF
>TRBD1|TRBJ1-6|TRBV25-1|.
TGTGCCAGCAGTGACGGCAGGGGGCATTCACCCCTCCACTTT
CASSDGRGHSPLHF
>.|TRBJ2-6|TRBV29-1|few
TGCAGCGTTGGCTCGGCGGCCAACGTCCTGACTTTC
CSVGSAANVLTF
>.|TRBJ2-5|TRBV30|.
TGTGCCTGGGGCCCACTTCAAGAGACCCAGTACTTC
CAWGPLQETQYF
>TRBD2|TRBJ2-7|TRBV25-1|once
TGTGCCAGCAGTGCTAGAGCGGGAGGGTTCGAGCAGTACTTC
CASSARAGGFEQYF
>TRBD2|TRBJ2-1|TRBV30|.
TGTGCCTGGAGTGTAAATAGCGGGAGTTACAATGAGCAGTTCTTC
CAWSVNSGSYNEQFF